This entry lists 18 T cell receptor beta chains sequenced from one sample in a study of control samples from healthy donors and cancer patients. The protocol was immunoSEQ multiplex PCR, while the TCRdb copy is restricted to in-frame clones and leaves out a portion. The repertoire holds around 250,000 clones, with over 70% as singletons. The sequenced material came from PBMCs. These receptors came from a woman aged 60-75 years with lung cancer.

The V call is TRBV9, the J call TRBJ2-7, with D tentatively TRBD1 (5 bases). Trimming took 4 bases from V and 6 from J, leaving 17 bases between them. CDR1 SGDLS and CDR2 YYNGEE come from the germline V gene. The CDR3 runs 14 residues. The CDR3, as DNA: TGTGCCAGCAGCCTTGACGCGACAGTCTCCGAGCAGTACTTC. Translation: CASSLDATVSEQYF.

The chain is built from TRBV28 and TRBJ1-4; tentative D call: TRBD1 (5 bases). There are 12 residues in the CDR3. V was trimmed by 10 bases and J by 5 bases, leaving 11 bases between them. Germline CDR1 and CDR2: MDHEN and SYDVKM. The CDR3 spells CAIREDNEKLFF. In DNA, the CDR3 is TGTGCCATCAGGGAGGACAATGAAAAACTGTTTTTT.

The chain joins TRBV19 to TRBJ1-1; tentative D call: TRBD1 (5 bases). CDR1 LNHDA and CDR2 SQIVND come from the germline V gene (reference sequence). The CDR3 totals 15 residues. V was cut by 2 bases and J by 2 bases, with 12 bases left in between. The CDR3: CASSITGQLNTEAFF. The CDR3 nucleotides are TGTGCCAGTAGTATAACGGGGCAGTTAAACACTGAAGCTTTCTTT.

V usage is TRBV5-1 and J usage is TRBJ1-4; D perhaps matches TRBD1 (5 bases). Trimming left V 0 bases short and J 4 bases short, with 10 bases between. From germline, CDR1 is SGHRS and CDR2 YFSETQ. The length of the CDR3 is 15 residues. CDR3 in amino acids: CASSLAGVINEKLFF. CDR3 nucleotides: TGCGCCAGCAGCTTGGCGGGGGTCATTAATGAAAAACTGTTTTTT.

Comments on this clone: The sample holds other DNA sequences that translate to the same CDR3. The V call is TRBV5-1, the J call TRBJ2-7, with TRBD2 identical over 10 bases. Germline lookup yields CDR1 SGHRS and CDR2 YFSETQ. The V and J ends lost 0 bases and 3 bases, in that order; junction bases with no gene match: 3. The CDR3 totals 15 residues. The CDR3, as DNA: TGCGCCAGCAGCTTGGATACTAGCGGGGTCTACGAGCAGTACTTC. Residues: CASSLDTSGVYEQYF.

The rearrangement joins TRBV15 to TRBJ2-7; tentatively, D is TRBD2 (6 bases). CDR3 length equals 14 residues. Germline CDR1 LNHNV, CDR2 YYDKDF (reference sequence). V was clipped by 0 bases and J by 4 bases, with 10 bases between them. For the CDR3, the DNA is TGTGCCACCAGCAGAGAAAGGGACTCTTACGAGCAGTACTTC. It specifies CATSRERDSYEQYF.

This clone was counted once. This rearrangement joins TRBV19 to TRBJ2-3, with TRBD1 matching over 9 bases. After removal of 6 bases from V and 2 bases from J, the junction contained 9 bases not matched to a gene. The CDR3 has 16 amino acids. From germline, CDR1 is LNHDA and CDR2 SQIVND (reference sequence). In DNA, the CDR3 is TGTGCCAGTAGCACCTTTGGGACAGGGCTCACAGATACGCAGTATTTT. It encodes CASSTFGTGLTDTQYF. The full variable domain, its missing parts supplied by reference TRBV19 and TRBJ2-3, is DGGITQSPKYLFRKEGQNVTLSCEQNLNHDAMYWYRQDPGQGLRLIYYSQIVNDFQKGDIAEGYSVSREKKESFPLTVTSAQKNPTAFYLCASSTFGTGLTDTQYFGPGTRLTVL.

The CDR3 region has the DNA TGCAGCGTTGTCTCCGGGACTAACACTGAAGCTTTCTTT. Its protein is CSVVSGTNTEAFF. The chain recombines TRBV29-1 with TRBJ1-1, with TRBD1 as a possible D gene (5 bases). Germline V CDR1 and CDR2: SQVTM, ANQGSEA. Trimming took off 4 bases at V and 2 bases at J, with 11 bases between the two ends. This CDR3 contains 13 residues.

This chain connects TRBV6-5 to TRBJ2-7; D possibly uses TRBD1 or TRBD2 (5 bases each). Trimming cost V 6 bases and J 0 bases, with 15 bases left between them. Germline lookup yields CDR1 MNHEY and CDR2 SVGAGI. The CDR3 is 15 amino acids. Here the CDR3 DNA reads TGTGCCAGCAGCATGATTGGGACGCTCTCCTACGAGCAGTACTTC. Its protein is CASSMIGTLSYEQYF.

V and J are TRBV2 and TRBJ2-5, with D perhaps assigned TRBD1 or TRBD2 (6 bases each). The V end lost 7 bases, the J end lost 0 bases, and 12 bases lay between the germline ends. Per the germline V gene, CDR1 is SNHLY and CDR2 is FYNNEI. This CDR3 region has 14 residues. In nucleotides, the CDR3 is TGTGCCAGCAACCGAGGGGGGTACCAAGAGACCCAGTACTTC. Translated, it gives CASNRGGYQETQYF.

The gene calls are TRBV20-1 and TRBJ1-4; D might be TRBD1 (5 bases). The germline gives CDR1 DFQATT, CDR2 SNEGSKA (reference sequence). V was shortened by 6 bases and J by 7 bases, with 9 bases between the two germline ends. The CDR3 loop spans 11 amino acids. The CDR3 DNA is TGCAGTGCCAGGGACGGTGAAAAACTGTTTTTT. It codes for CSARDGEKLFF.

The rearrangement links TRBV4-2 to TRBJ2-5; TRBD2 matches at 7 bases. The CDR3 is 13 amino acids. The V and J ends lost 5 bases and 4 bases, in that order; junction bases with no gene match: 4. Germline values: CDR1 LGHNA, CDR2 YNFKEQ. Here the CDR3 reads CASSAGEGETQYF. The CDR3 DNA reads as TGTGCCAGCAGCGCGGGGGAGGGAGAGACCCAGTACTTC.

About this clone itself: Within the sample, other DNA sequences also encode this same CDR3. The chain couples TRBV11-2 to TRBJ1-5, with D hard to call. V was pared by 1 base and J by 8 bases, with 9 bases between. The CDR3 runs to 13 residues. Germline lookup yields CDR1 SGHAT and CDR2 FQNNGV. As DNA, the CDR3 is TGTGCCAGCAGCTTAGGCGCCCGGGAGCCCCAGCATTTT. Protein sequence: CASSLGAREPQHF. The whole variable domain, remainder taken from reference TRBV11-2 and TRBJ1-5, is EAGVAQSPRYKIIEKRQSVAFWCNPISGHATLYWYQQILGQGPKLLIQFQNNGVVDDSQLPKDRFSAERLKGVDSTLKIQPAKLEDSAVYLCASSLGAREPQHFGDGTRLSIL.

The chain uses TRBV28 and TRBJ2-7, with D possibly being TRBD2 (6 bases). Germline assignment: CDR1 MDHEN and CDR2 SYDVKM. V lost 10 bases and J lost 0, with 10 bases in between. The CDR3 covers 12 residues. The CDR3 sequence: CAISSDSYEQYF. The CDR3 DNA is TGTGCCATCTCTAGCGACTCCTACGAGCAGTACTTC.

The CDR3 region has the DNA TGTGCCACCGGAAAGGCGGGGACTTATGATACGCAGTATTTT. The encoded protein is CATGKAGTYDTQYF. This chain links TRBV6-5 with TRBJ2-3; perhaps TRBD2 as D (6 bases). Trimming left V 10 bases short and J 6 bases short, with 20 bases between. Germline CDR1 is MNHEY and CDR2 is SVGAGI. There are 14 residues in the CDR3.

The rearrangement uses TRBV7-2 and TRBJ2-1; D call uncertain. Trimming stripped 0 bases from V and 7 bases from J, with 7 bases between. The germline gives CDR1 SGHTA, CDR2 FQGNSA. The CDR3 covers 13 residues. CDR3 region: CASSLAYLNEQFF. The DNA for the CDR3 is TGTGCCAGCAGCTTAGCGTATCTGAATGAGCAGTTCTTC.

V is TRBV5-5 and J is TRBJ2-3, with D uncertain. The length of the CDR3 is 13 residues. Germline lookup yields CDR1 SGHKS and CDR2 YYEKEE (reference sequence). The ends were cut back, 0 bases at V and 6 bases at J, with 8 bases in the middle. The chain's CDR3 is CASSLEMEDTQYF. In DNA form, the CDR3 reads TGTGCCAGCAGCTTGGAGATGGAGGATACGCAGTATTTT.

The genes are TRBV11-2 and TRBJ2-1; D unclear. Trimming pared 3 bases from V and 6 bases from J, leaving 0 bases between. CDR3 size: 10 residues. The germline V gene encodes CDR1 SGHAT and CDR2 FQNNGV. CDR3 sequence: CASSFNEQFF. CDR3 sequence (DNA): TGTGCCAGCAGCTTCAATGAGCAGTTCTTC.